This T cell receptor beta chain is from a study of PD-1 blockade in classical Hodgkin lymphoma. Study information: Patients had nivolumab dosed at 3 mg/kg, delivered intravenously every 2 weeks. Study results and limitations: Sources of repertoire differences remain undefined, possibly disease activity or prior therapy. Before treatment, TCR diversity in newly diagnosed patients was reportedly lower than in healthy donors. Prior to therapy, complete responders displayed diversity much like that of newly diagnosed patients.

Regarding this clone: The antigen is unknown.

This CDR3 is 15 amino acids long. Germline assignment: CDR1 SEHNR and CDR2 FQNEAQ (reference sequence). Trimming left V 5 bases short and J 2 bases short, with 15 bases between. Using immunoSEQ multiplex PCR, the repertoire was profiled, and TCRdb retains in-frame clones only, with some absent. The table has some 93,000 clones, 75% to 90% seen once. The patients all showed relapse after autologous stem cell transplantation, while their brentuximab vedotin exposure varied. This specimen was peripheral blood mononuclear cells (PBMCs), taken before the second cycle of nivolumab. The chain joins TRBV7-9 to TRBJ1-2, with a possible D match to TRBD1 (6 bases). This TCR was recovered from a human donor with classical Hodgkin lymphoma. The CDR3 DNA reads as TGTGCCAGCAGCCCAGAGGACAGTACAAACTATGGCTACACCTTC. Its translation: CASSPEDSTNYGYTF.